These 21 T cell receptor beta chains were sequenced from one sample in a study. TCRdb reanalysed the RT-PCR reads using MiXCR and keeps one entry per CDR3 protein. The sample yields fewer than 800,000 distinct CDR3 sequences, approximately 15% seen once. Sequenced input: memory CD4+ T cells from blood. The receptors here all came from a female donor in good health, serving as a healthy control.

This clonotype was observed a few times. The chain recombines TRBV4-1 with TRBJ2-2; 10 nucleotides match TRBD2. This CDR3 is 17 amino acids long. The trim removed 1 base at V and 6 bases at J, leaving 8 bases unmatched. Germline CDR1 is MGHRA and CDR2 is YSYEKL. CDR3 sequence: CASSQGLAGSQAGELFF. The CDR3 coding sequence is TGCGCCAGCAGCCAAGGACTAGCGGGTTCCCAAGCCGGGGAGCTGTTTTTT.

The rearrangement joins TRBV20-1 to TRBJ1-2; a weak D match, TRBD1 (5 bases). V gave up 0 bases and J gave up 4 bases, with 24 bases separating them. The CDR3 has 18 amino acids. Germline CDR1 reads DFQATT; CDR2 reads SNEGSKA (reference sequence). The CDR3 loop reads CSARDAGTYALGGYGYTF. CDR3 bases: TGCAGTGCTAGAGATGCCGGGACGTACGCCCTTGGGGGCTATGGCTACACCTTC.

Comment on this clonotype: Here the CDR3 omits its conserved ending phenylalanine or tryptophan, so a read error is the likely source. The V gene is TRBV2, the J gene TRBJ2-3; D unclear. The CDR3 sequence is 15 residues long. Trimming removed 3 bases at V and 0 bases at J, with 10 bases between. Looked up from germline, CDR1 is SNHLY and CDR2 is FYNNEI. CDR3 DNA sequence: TGTGCCAGCAGTGATGGCCGGAGTAGCACAGATACGCAGTATTAT. Protein: CASSDGRSSTDTQYY.

This chain uses TRBV10-3 with TRBJ1-1, with D perhaps matching TRBD1 (5 bases). V lost 7 bases, J lost 1 base, and 13 bases lay in between. The V gene's germline CDR1 is ENHRY and CDR2 SYGVKD. The CDR3 is 14 amino acids. This CDR3 reads CAITTGTENTEAFF. Here the CDR3 DNA reads TGTGCCATCACTACCGGGACGGAGAACACTGAAGCTTTCTTT.

There are many counts of this clonotype. The chain employs TRBV29-1 and TRBJ1-5; D remains ambiguous. The CDR3 is 13 residues long. V was pared by 7 bases and J by 5 bases, with 15 bases between. Per the germline V gene, CDR1 is SQVTM and CDR2 is ANQGSEA. As DNA, the CDR3 is TGCAGCGCTCTTTCGGGGTACGATCAGCCCCAGCATTTT. Translation gives CSALSGYDQPQHF.

The J gene is TRBJ2-7, the V gene TRBV5-6; TRBD1 matches at 7 bases. V shed 1 base, J shed 2 bases, and the junction held 6 bases outside the gene matches. The CDR3 is made up of 15 amino acids. Germline CDR1 reads SGHDT; CDR2 reads YYEEEE. CDR3 protein: CASSLPLTGTYEQYF. Here the CDR3 DNA reads TGTGCCAGCAGCTTGCCGTTGACAGGGACCTACGAGCAGTACTTC.

The chain joins TRBV6-2 or TRBV6-3 to TRBJ2-5; D ambiguous. Trimming pared 5 bases from V and 0 bases from J, leaving 10 bases between. Germline CDR1 reads MNHEY; CDR2 reads SVGEGT. The CDR3 sequence is 14 residues long. As DNA, the CDR3 is TGTGCCAGCAGTGGCCGAGGCCACCAAGAGACCCAGTACTTC. Its translation is CASSGRGHQETQYF.

This clonotype was detected ten times or more. The rearrangement uses TRBV12-3 or TRBV12-4 and TRBJ1-1; 7 bases match TRBD1. Trimming took 5 bases from V and 4 from J; bases not matched to a gene: 10. This CDR3 comprises 15 residues. The CDR3 DNA is TGTGCCAGCAGTCCCGGACAGGACCTCGGCACTGAAGCTTTCTTT. Translation: CASSPGQDLGTEAFF.

CDR3 residues: CASQVGGTNTEAFF. The CDR3 nucleotides are TGTGCCAGCCAGGTTGGCGGGACGAACACTGAAGCTTTCTTT. The chain carries TRBV6-1 and TRBJ1-1, with D possibly TRBD1 on 5 matching bases. Germline V CDR1 and CDR2: MNHNS, SASEGT. CDR3 length: 14 amino acids. The V and J ends lost 8 bases and 1 base respectively, with 14 bases between them.

This rearrangement joins TRBV5-1 to TRBJ2-2; TRBD1 might be the D (6 bases). The germline V gene encodes CDR1 SGHRS and CDR2 YFSETQ. This CDR3 contains 16 residues. Trimming stripped 2 bases from V and 1 base from J, with 12 bases between. The CDR3 reads CASSFGGPRNTGELFF. The CDR3 bases are TGCGCCAGCAGCTTTGGGGGCCCAAGGAACACCGGGGAGCTGTTTTTT. The variable domain in full, completed from reference TRBV5-1 and TRBJ2-2, reads KAGVTQTPRYLIKTRGQQVTLSCSPISGHRSVSWYQQTPGQGLQFLFEYFSETQRNKGNFPGRFSGRQFSNSRSEMNVSTLELGDSALYLCASSFGGPRNTGELFFGEGSRLTVL.

This clonotype was seen ten or more times. V and J are TRBV6-7 and TRBJ2-2; D might be TRBD1 or TRBD2, each matching 5 bases. TRBV6-7 is treated as an ORF (open reading frame) with a function not yet certain. This CDR3 comprises 16 residues. V shed 9 bases and J shed 0 bases, with 17 bases lying between them. The CDR3 DNA follows: TGTGCCAGAGGGGACGGCTCCCTTGCGAACACCGGGGAGCTGTTTTTT. Its translation is CARGDGSLANTGELFF.

The rearrangement links TRBV20-1 to TRBJ2-3; no clear D gene. CDR1 and CDR2 (germline): DFQATT, SNEGSKA (reference sequence). The CDR3 is made up of 12 amino acids. Trimming took 2 bases from V and 6 from J, leaving 9 bases between them. CDR3 loop: CSARWSSDTQYF. The CDR3 region has the DNA TGCAGTGCTAGATGGTCGTCGGATACGCAGTATTTT.

This clonotype was found many times. V gene TRBV27 combines with J gene TRBJ2-5; D perhaps matches TRBD1 (6 bases). From germline, CDR1 is MNHEY and CDR2 SMNVEV (reference sequence). Trimming pared 5 bases from V and 0 bases from J, leaving 7 bases between. The CDR3 runs 13 residues. The DNA for the CDR3 is TGTGCCAGCAGTCGGACAGACCAAGAGACCCAGTACTTC. This encodes CASSRTDQETQYF.

V usage is TRBV5-1 and J usage is TRBJ2-1; D ambiguous. V was shortened by 0 bases and J by 5 bases, with 12 bases between the two germline ends. This CDR3 region has 15 residues. CDR1 is SGHRS, CDR2 YFSETQ, per germline. The DNA for the CDR3 is TGCGCCAGCAGCTTGGCGCTACTTCTCCACAATGAGCAGTTCTTC. Translating it yields CASSLALLLHNEQFF.

The chain recombines TRBV7-2 with TRBJ1-1; possibly TRBD1 for D (5 bases). Germline CDR1 SGHTA, CDR2 FQGNSA. The CDR3 has 15 residues. The germline V and J ends were trimmed by 2 bases and 4 bases, with 14 bases remaining between them. This chain's CDR3 is CASSLRRTGGTEAFF. CDR3 nucleotide sequence: TGTGCCAGCAGCTTACGCCGGACGGGGGGCACTGAAGCTTTCTTT. Variable domain in full (rest from reference TRBV7-2 and TRBJ1-1): GAGVSQSPSNKVTEKGKDVELRCDPISGHTALYWYRQSLGQGLEFLIYFQGNSAPDKSGLPSDRFSAERTGGSVSTLTIQRTQQEDSAVYLCASSLRRTGGTEAFFGQGTRLTVV.

Notes on this clonotype: Since a much larger clone is just one base distant, this may be a read error. The gene calls are TRBV6-5 and TRBJ2-1; D ambiguous. The germline gives CDR1 MNHEY, CDR2 SVGAGI. The CDR3 consists of 14 residues. The CDR3 DNA reads TGTGCCAGCAGTCCGGTTTTGCGCTACAATGAGGAGTTCTTC. This gives the protein CASSPVLRYNEEFF.

This clonotype has just a few counts. The V and J genes are TRBV3-1 and TRBJ2-3; the match to TRBD1 covers 8 bases. J gave up 4 bases and V 4 bases, and 4 bases lay outside the gene matches. The CDR3 totals 14 residues. The germline V gene has CDR1 LGHDT and CDR2 YNNKEL (reference sequence). In nucleotides, the CDR3 is TGTGCCAGCAGCCCGACAGGGGTCGCAGATACGCAGTATTTT. This gives the protein CASSPTGVADTQYF.

In its sample, this clonotype was seen a few times. The J gene is TRBJ1-3, the V gene TRBV5-1; a weak D match, TRBD1 (5 bases). Deletions cut 4 bases from V and 2 bases from J, with 16 bases between. CDR1 and CDR2 from the germline V gene are SGHRS and YFSETQ. CDR3 length equals 16 residues. The CDR3 here is CASSVPQGPPGNTIYF. CDR3 in DNA: TGCGCCAGCAGCGTCCCCCAGGGTCCCCCTGGAAACACCATATATTTT.

This clonotype was seen repeatedly, ten times or more. The V gene is TRBV10-3, the J gene TRBJ2-1; 9 positions match TRBD1. Germline V CDR1 and CDR2: ENHRY, SYGVKD. Losses at the gene ends were 5 bases for V and 5 bases for J; bases not matched to a gene: 7. The CDR3 loop spans 15 amino acids. This CDR3 reads CAISTGTGNNNEQFF. The CDR3 nucleotides read TGTGCCATCAGTACCGGGACAGGGAACAACAATGAGCAGTTCTTC.

This clonotype was counted many times. V usage is TRBV20-1 and J usage is TRBJ2-5; 7 nucleotides match TRBD2. The CDR3 sequence is 16 residues long. V shed 6 bases and J 7 bases; nucleotides not matched to a gene: 20. Germline values: CDR1 DFQATT, CDR2 SNEGSKA (reference sequence). CDR3 region: CSAHGGSSGYVRTQYF. The CDR3 nucleotides read TGCAGTGCACATGGGGGGTCTAGCGGTTATGTAAGGACCCAGTACTTC.

This clonotype was counted only a few times. This chain joins TRBV7-9 and TRBJ2-3; 11 bases agree with TRBD2. V lost 5 bases, J lost 4 bases, and 11 bases stayed unmatched. This CDR3 contains 17 residues. The germline V gene has CDR1 SEHNR and CDR2 FQNEAQ (reference sequence). DNA for the CDR3: TGTGCCAGCAGCCTCGGAAAGACTAGCGGGAACGCAGATACGCAGTATTTT. Translation gives CASSLGKTSGNADTQYF.